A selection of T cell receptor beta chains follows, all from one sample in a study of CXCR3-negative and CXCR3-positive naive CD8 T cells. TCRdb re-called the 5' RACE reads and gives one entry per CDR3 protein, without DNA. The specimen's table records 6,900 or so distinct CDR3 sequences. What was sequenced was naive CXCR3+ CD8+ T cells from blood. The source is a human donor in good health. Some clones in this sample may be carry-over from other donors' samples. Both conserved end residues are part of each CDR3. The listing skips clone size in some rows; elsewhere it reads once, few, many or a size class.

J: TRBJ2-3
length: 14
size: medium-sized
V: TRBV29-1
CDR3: CSVEGQGSTDTQYF

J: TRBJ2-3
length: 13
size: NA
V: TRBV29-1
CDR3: CSVDEAGTDTQYF

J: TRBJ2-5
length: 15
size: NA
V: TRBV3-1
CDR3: CASSFRTAFQETQYF

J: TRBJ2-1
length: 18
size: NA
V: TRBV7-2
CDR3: CASSFGKGLADPYNEQFF

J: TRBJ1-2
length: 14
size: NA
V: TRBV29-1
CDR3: CSAYTPEVTYGYTF

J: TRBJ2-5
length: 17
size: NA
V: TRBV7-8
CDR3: CASSLSTASLRGETQYF

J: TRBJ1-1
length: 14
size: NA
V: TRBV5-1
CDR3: CASSPGQGVAEAFF

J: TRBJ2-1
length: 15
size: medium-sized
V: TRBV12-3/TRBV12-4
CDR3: CASSPHVGPSNEQFF

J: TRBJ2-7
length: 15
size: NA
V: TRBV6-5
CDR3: CASTPGTGYSGEQYF

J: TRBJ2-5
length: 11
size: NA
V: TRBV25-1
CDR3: CASSLSETQYF

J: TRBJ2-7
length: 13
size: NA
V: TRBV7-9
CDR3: CASTHPGTYEQYF

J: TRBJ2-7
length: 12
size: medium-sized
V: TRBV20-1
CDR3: CSATDGDYEQYF

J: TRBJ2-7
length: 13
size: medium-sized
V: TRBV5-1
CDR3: CASSLTESYEQYF

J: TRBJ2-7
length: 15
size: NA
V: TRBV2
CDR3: CASSESLAASYEQYF

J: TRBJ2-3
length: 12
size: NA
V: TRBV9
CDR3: CASSVGADTQYF

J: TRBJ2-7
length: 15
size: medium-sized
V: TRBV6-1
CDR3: CASTAAGTSGFEQYF

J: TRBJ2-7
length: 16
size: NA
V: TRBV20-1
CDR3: CSVELTGTSGSYEQYF

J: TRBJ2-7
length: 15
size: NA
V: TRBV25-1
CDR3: CASSPLTTDSYEQYF

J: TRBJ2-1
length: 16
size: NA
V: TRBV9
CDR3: CASSVEAGLVFNEQFF

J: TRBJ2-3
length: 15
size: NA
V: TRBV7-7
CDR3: CASSFSGMSTDTQYF

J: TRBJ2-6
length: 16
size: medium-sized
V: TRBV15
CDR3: CATGAGASSGANVLTF

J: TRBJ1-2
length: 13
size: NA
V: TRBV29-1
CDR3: CSVEDSTAKGYTF

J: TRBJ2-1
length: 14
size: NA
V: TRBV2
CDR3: CASSWTAQSNEQFF

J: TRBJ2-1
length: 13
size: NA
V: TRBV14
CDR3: CASSQNRYNEQFF

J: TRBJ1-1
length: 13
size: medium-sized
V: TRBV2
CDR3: CASIWTENTEAFF

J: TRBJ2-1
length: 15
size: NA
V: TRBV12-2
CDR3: CASRFGQTAYNEQFF

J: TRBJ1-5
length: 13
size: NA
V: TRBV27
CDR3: CASSVGYNQPQHF

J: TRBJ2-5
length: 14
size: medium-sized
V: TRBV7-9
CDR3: CASSLVRGRETQYF

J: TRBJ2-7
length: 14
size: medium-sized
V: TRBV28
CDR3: CASREGQGAHEQYF

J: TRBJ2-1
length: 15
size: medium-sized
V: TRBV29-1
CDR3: CSVEEGQGVVNEQFF

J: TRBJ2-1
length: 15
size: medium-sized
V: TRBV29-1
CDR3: CSVEQGVAGGDEQFF

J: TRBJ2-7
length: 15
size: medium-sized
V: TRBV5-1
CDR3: CASSWVDGSSYEQYF

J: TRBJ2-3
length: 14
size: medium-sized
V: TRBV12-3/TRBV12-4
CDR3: CASTRTGLTDTQYF

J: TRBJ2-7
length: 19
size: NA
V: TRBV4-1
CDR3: CASSQEPDKLAGGSYEQYF

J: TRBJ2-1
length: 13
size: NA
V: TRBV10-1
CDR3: CASSDGLAGEQFF

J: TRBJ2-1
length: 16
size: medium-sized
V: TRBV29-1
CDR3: CSVESSAISQYNEQFF

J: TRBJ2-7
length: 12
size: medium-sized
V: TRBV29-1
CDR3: CSVGDSPYEQYF

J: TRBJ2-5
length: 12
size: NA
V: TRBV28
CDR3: CASSFKGETQYF

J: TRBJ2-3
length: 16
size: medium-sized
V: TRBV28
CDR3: CASSLSGGGGTDTQYF

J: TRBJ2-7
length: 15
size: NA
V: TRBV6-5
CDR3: CASSYFGTGRNEQYF

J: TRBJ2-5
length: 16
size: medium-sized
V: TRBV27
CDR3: CASRRGTSGSGETQYF

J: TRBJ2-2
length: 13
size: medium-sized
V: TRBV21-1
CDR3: CAREWTNTGELFF

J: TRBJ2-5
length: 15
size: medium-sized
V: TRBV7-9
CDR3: CASRQPWGGPETQYF

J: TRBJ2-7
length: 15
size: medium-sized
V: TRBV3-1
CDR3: CATGPGHSSSYEQYF

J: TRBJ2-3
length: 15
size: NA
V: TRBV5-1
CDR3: CASSLLGGGPDTQYF

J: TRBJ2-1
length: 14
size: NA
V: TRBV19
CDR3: CASRPGLAYNEQFF

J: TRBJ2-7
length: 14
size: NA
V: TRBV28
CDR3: CASSLPRGRYEQYF

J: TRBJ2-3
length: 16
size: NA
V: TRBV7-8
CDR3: CASSLVGPLRADTQYF

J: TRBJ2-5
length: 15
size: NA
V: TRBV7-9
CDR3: CASSLGQGSEETQYF

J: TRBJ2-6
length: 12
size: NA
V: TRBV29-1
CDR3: CSVEAEANVLTF

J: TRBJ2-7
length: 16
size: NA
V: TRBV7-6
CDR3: CASSPSRQDSSYEQYF

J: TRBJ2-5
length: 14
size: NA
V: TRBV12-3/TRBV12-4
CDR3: CASTAPSGGETQYF

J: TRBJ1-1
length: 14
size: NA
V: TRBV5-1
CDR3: CASRLGERETEAFF

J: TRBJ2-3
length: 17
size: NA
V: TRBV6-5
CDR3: CASSYSKWGGRSDTQYF